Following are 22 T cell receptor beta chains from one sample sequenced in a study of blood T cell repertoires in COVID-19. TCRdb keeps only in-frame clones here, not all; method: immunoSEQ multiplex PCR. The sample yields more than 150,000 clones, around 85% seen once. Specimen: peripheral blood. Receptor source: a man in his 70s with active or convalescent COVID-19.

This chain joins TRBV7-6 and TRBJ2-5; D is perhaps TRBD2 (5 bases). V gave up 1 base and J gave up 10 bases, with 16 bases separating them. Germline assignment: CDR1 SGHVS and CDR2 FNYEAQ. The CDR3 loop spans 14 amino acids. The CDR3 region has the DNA TGTGCCAGCAGCTTAGTGAGCACCGTGAGGGTCCAGTACTTC. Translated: CASSLVSTVRVQYF.

DNA of the CDR3: TGTGCCAGCAGCCAAGAGGACAGGGGTTTGACTGAAGCTTTCTTT. Translating gives CASSQEDRGLTEAFF. The genes are TRBV14 and TRBJ1-1; 9 bases map to TRBD1. The CDR3 runs to 15 residues. Germline V CDR1 and CDR2: SGHDN, FVKESK. V dropped 0 bases and J dropped 5; count of bases not matched to a gene: 4.

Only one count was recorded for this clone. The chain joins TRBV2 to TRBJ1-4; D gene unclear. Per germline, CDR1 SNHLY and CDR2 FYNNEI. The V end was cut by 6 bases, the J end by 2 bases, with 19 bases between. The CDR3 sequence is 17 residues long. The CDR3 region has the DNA TGTGCCAGCAGGGTTAGCCCGGGGAGTATTACTAATGAAAAACTGTTTTTT. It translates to CASRVSPGSITNEKLFF.

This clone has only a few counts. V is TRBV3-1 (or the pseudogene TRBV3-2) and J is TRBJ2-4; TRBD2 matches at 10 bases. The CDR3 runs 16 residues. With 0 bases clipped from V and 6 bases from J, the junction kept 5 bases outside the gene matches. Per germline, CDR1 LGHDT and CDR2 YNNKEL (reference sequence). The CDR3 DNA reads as TGTGCCAGCAGCCAAGACCTAGCGGGAGCATTAAACATTCAGTACTTC. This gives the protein CASSQDLAGALNIQYF.

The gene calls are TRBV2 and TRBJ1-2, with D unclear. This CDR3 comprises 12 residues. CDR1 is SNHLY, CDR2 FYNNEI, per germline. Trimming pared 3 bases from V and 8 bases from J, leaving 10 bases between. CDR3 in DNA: TGTGCCAGCAGTGATGAGGCCACGGGCTACACCTTC. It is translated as CASSDEATGYTF.

The CDR3, as DNA: TGTGCCAGCAGCTCCCGGAGGGGGCACGGTGAAAAACTGTTTTTT. It yields the protein CASSSRRGHGEKLFF. The rearrangement links TRBV7-2 to TRBJ1-4, with TRBD1 matching 7 bases. CDR3 length: 15 residues. J was trimmed by 7 bases and V by 4 bases; bases with no gene match: 9. Germline lookup yields CDR1 SGHTA and CDR2 FQGNSA.

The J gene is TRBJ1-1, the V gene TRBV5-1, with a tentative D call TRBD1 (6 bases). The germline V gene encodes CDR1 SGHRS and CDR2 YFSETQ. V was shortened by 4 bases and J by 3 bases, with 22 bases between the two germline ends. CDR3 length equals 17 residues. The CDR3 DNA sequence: TGCGCCAGCAGCCCTTCCCTAGCAGGGAGGGGGGACACTGAAGCTTTCTTT. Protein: CASSPSLAGRGDTEAFF.

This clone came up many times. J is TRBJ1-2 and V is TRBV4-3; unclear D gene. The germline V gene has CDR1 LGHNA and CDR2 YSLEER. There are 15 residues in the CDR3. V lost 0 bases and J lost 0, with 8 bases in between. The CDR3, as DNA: TGCGCCAGCAGCCAAGATAACAGTCCTAACTATGGCTACACCTTC. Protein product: CASSQDNSPNYGYTF.

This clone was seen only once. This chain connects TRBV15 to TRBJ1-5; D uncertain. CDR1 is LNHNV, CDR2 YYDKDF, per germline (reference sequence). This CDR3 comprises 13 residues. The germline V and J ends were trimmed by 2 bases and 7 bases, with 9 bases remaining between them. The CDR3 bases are TGTGCCACCAGCAGATATAGAGGCCAGCCCCAGCATTTT. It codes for CATSRYRGQPQHF.

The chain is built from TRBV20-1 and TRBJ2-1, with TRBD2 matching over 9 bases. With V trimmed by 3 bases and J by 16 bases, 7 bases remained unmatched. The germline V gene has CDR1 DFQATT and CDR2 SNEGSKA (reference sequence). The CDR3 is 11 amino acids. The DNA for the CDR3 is TGCAGTGCTAGGGAGGGGACTAGCCCATTCTTC. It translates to CSAREGTSPFF.

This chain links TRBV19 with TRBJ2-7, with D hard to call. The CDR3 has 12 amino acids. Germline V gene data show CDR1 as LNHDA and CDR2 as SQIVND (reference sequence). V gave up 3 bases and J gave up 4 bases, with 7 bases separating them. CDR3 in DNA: TGTGCCAGTAGTATCCCCGGTTACGAGCAGTACTTC. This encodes CASSIPGYEQYF.

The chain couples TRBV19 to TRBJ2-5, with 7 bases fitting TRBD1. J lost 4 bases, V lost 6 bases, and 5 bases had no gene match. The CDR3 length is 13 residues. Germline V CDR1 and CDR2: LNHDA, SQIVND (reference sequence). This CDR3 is CASSDRVGETQYF. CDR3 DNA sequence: TGTGCCAGTAGCGACAGGGTCGGAGAGACCCAGTACTTC.

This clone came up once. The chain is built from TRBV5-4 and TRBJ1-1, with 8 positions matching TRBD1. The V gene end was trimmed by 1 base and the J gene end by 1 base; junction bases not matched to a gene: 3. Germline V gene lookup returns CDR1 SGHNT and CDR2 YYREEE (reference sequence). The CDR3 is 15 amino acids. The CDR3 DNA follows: TGTGCCAGCAGCTTGCAGGGGGCCACGAACACTGAAGCTTTCTTT. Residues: CASSLQGATNTEAFF.

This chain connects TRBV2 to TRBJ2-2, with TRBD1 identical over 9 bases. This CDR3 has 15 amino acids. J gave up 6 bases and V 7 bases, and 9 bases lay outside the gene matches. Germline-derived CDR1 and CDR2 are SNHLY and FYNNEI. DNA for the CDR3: TGTGCCAGCAATCGAGACAGGGGGGGATCCGGGGAGCTGTTTTTT. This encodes CASNRDRGGSGELFF.

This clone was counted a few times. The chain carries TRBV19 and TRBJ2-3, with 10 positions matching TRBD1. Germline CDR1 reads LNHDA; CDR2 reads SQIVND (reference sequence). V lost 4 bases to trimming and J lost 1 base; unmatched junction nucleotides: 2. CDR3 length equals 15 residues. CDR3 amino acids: CASSTGTGGTDTQYF. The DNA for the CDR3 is TGTGCCAGTAGTACCGGGACAGGGGGCACAGATACGCAGTATTTT.

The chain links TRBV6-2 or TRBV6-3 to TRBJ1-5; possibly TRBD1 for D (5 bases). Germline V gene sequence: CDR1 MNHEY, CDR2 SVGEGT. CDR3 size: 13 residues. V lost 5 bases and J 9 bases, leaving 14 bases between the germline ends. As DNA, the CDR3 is TGTGCCAGCAGTCCCTCAGGGTCAGCGCCCCAGCATTTT. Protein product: CASSPSGSAPQHF.

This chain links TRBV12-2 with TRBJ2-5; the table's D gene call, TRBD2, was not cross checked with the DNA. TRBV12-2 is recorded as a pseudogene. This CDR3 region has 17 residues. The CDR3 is CASRSQRLAGDLETQYF. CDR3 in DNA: TGTGCAAGTCGCTCCCAGAGACTAGCGGGGGATTTGGAGACCCAGTACTTC.

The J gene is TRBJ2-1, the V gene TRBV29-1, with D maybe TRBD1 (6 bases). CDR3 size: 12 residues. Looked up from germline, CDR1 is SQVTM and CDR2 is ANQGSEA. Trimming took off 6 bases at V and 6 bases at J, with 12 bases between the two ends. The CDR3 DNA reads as TGCAGCGTCCGAAGGACAGTCAATGAGCAGTTCTTC. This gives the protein CSVRRTVNEQFF.

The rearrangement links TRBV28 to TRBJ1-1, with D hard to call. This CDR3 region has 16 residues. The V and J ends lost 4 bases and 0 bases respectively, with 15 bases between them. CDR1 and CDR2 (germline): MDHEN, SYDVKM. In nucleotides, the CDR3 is TGTGCCAGCAGTTCTCTCGTACGCGGGGTGAACACTGAAGCTTTCTTT. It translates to CASSSLVRGVNTEAFF.

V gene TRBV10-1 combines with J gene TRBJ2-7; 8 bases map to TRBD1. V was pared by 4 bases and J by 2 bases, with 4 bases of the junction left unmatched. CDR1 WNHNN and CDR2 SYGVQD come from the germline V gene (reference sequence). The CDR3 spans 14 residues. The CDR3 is CASSADRGPYEQYF. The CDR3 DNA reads TGCGCCAGCAGTGCAGACAGGGGTCCCTACGAGCAGTACTTC.

The CDR3 reads CASSPPGQGVHEQYF. In DNA, the CDR3 is TGTGCCAGCTCACCACCGGGCCAGGGGGTCCACGAGCAGTACTTC. The rearrangement links TRBV18 to TRBJ2-7; 7 bases match TRBD1. The CDR3 loop spans 15 amino acids. The J segment lost 5 bases and the V segment lost 0 bases, leaving 7 bases of the junction unmatched. Germline CDR1 is KGHSH and CDR2 is LQKENI.

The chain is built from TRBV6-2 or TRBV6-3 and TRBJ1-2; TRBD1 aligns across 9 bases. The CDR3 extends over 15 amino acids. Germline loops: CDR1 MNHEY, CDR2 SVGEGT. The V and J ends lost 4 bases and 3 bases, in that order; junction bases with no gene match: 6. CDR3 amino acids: CASSSPGQGHYGYTF. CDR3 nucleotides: TGTGCCAGCAGTTCACCGGGACAGGGCCACTATGGCTACACCTTC.